These 21 T cell receptor beta chains were sequenced from one sample in a study of T-cell memory formation after mild COVID-19. Each CDR3 protein gets one entry after TCRdb re-called the 5' RACE reads with MiXCR. The table lists around 390,000 distinct CDR3 sequences, about 16% of them singletons. The material sequenced was PBMCs or a T cell subset sorted from them (not recorded which). The origin of the receptors is a young man who had mild COVID-19 (a few samples of this study predate the infection). Cell type and time point are not known.

The gene calls are TRBV20-1 and TRBJ1-2; no firm D call. Germline CDR1 is DFQATT and CDR2 is SNEGSKA (reference sequence). This CDR3 contains 13 residues. Trimming took off 3 bases at V and 8 bases at J, with 16 bases between the two ends. The CDR3 loop is CSASAGPNEGYTF. As DNA, the CDR3 is TGCAGTGCTAGCGCAGGACCGAATGAAGGCTACACCTTC.

The DNA of the CDR3 is TGTGCCACTAAGGACGGTGAGGGGTTGTCCTACGAGCAGTACTTC. Its translation is CATKDGEGLSYEQYF. The chain combines TRBV6-2 or TRBV6-3 with TRBJ2-7; D could derive from TRBD1 or TRBD2 (5 bases each). V shed 10 bases and J shed 1 base, with 20 bases lying between them. This CDR3 region has 15 residues. Germline loops: CDR1 MNHEY, CDR2 SVGEGT.

The gene calls are TRBV6-2 or TRBV6-3 and TRBJ2-1; 7 bases match TRBD2. Trimming removed 2 bases from V and 6 bases from J; junction bases left unmatched: 10. This CDR3 contains 16 residues. From germline, CDR1 is MNHEY and CDR2 SVGEGT. CDR3 in DNA: TGTGCCAGCAGTTACGGGAGCGGGGCACCCCGCAATGAGCAGTTCTTC. It translates to CASSYGSGAPRNEQFF.

This clonotype appeared many times. The chain is built from TRBV4-2 and TRBJ2-4, with 9 bases lining up with TRBD2. Germline V gene lookup returns CDR1 LGHNA and CDR2 YNFKEQ. V was pared by 3 bases and J by 9 bases, with 15 bases of the junction left unmatched. The length of the CDR3 is 17 residues. The CDR3 coding sequence is TGTGCCAGCAGCCAGGACCTACATAGCGGGGGAGAAAGCATTCAGTACTTC. Its protein product is CASSQDLHSGGESIQYF.

This clonotype was observed many times. V and J are TRBV7-2 and TRBJ2-6; 9 nucleotides align to TRBD1. CDR3 length: 17 amino acids. Germline V gene lookup returns CDR1 SGHTA and CDR2 FQGNSA. J lost 8 bases, V lost 5 bases, and 13 bases had no gene match. The CDR3 protein is CASSRQTGGGTTNVLTF. The CDR3 region has the DNA TGTGCCAGCAGCAGACAGACAGGGGGTGGAACCACCAACGTCCTGACTTTC.

This chain links TRBV19 with TRBJ2-1; D may be TRBD2 (6 bases). V lost 3 bases, J lost 0 bases, and 9 bases lay in between. Per the germline V gene, CDR1 is LNHDA and CDR2 is SQIVND (reference sequence). The CDR3 covers 15 residues. CDR3 residues: CASSMRGSSYNEQFF. The CDR3 nucleotides are TGTGCCAGTAGTATGCGGGGTAGCTCCTACAATGAGCAGTTCTTC.

In its sample, this clonotype was seen a few times. The chain joins TRBV12-3 or TRBV12-4 to TRBJ2-5; TRBD1 might be the D (5 bases). Trimming cost V 3 bases and J 2 bases, with 7 bases left between them. The CDR3 sequence is 13 residues long. The CDR3 sequence is CASSFRQQETQYF. The CDR3 nucleotides are TGTGCCAGCAGTTTTCGACAGCAAGAGACCCAGTACTTC.

The chain combines TRBV5-6 with TRBJ2-1; 8 nucleotides align to TRBD1. CDR1 and CDR2 (germline): SGHDT, YYEEEE. CDR3 size: 15 residues. V shed 5 bases and J 1 base; nucleotides not matched to a gene: 5. CDR3 sequence (DNA): TGTGCCAGCAGGAAAGGACAGGGATCCTACAATGAGCAGTTCTTC. Translated: CASRKGQGSYNEQFF.

The gene calls are TRBV20-1 and TRBJ2-5; D gene ambiguous. The CDR3 is made up of 14 amino acids. Germline CDR1 reads DFQATT; CDR2 reads SNEGSKA (reference sequence). Deletions cut 4 bases from V and 0 bases from J, with 12 bases between. The CDR3 here is CSATPRGHQETQYF. The CDR3 bases are TGCAGTGCTACTCCCCGTGGGCACCAAGAGACCCAGTACTTC.

V is TRBV15 and J is TRBJ2-3, with D unclear. The CDR3 runs to 17 residues. V was cut by 0 bases and J by 0 bases, with 13 bases left in between. From germline, CDR1 is LNHNV and CDR2 YYDKDF (reference sequence). The CDR3 sequence is CATSRDIAVGSTDTQYF. CDR3 DNA sequence: TGTGCCACCAGCAGAGATATTGCAGTTGGGAGCACAGATACGCAGTATTTT.

The CDR3 DNA sequence: TGTGCCAGCAGCCATCCAGGCAGAAATCAGCCCCAGCATTTT. Its translation is CASSHPGRNQPQHF. The rearrangement links TRBV12-3 or TRBV12-4 to TRBJ1-5; D is uncertain. V was clipped by 6 bases and J by 4 bases, with 13 bases between them. CDR3 length: 14 amino acids.

The table lists this clonotype with a few counts. The chain has TRBV2 and TRBJ2-3; maybe TRBD2 (5 bases). CDR3 length: 12 residues. Germline lookup yields CDR1 SNHLY and CDR2 FYNNEI. V was clipped by 3 bases and J by 8 bases, with 9 bases between them. The CDR3 loop reads CASSENSGTQYF. CDR3 sequence (DNA): TGTGCCAGCAGTGAGAACAGCGGTACGCAGTATTTT.

This clonotype was seen more than once but under ten times. The chain couples TRBV4-3 to TRBJ2-1; the match to TRBD2 covers 7 bases. Germline V gene data show CDR1 as LGHNA and CDR2 as YSLEER. This CDR3 comprises 15 residues. After removal of 3 bases from V and 5 bases from J, the junction contained 7 bases not matched to a gene. CDR3 bases: TGCGCCAGCAGCCAGGCAGGGACTACAGACAATGAGCAGTTCTTC. Translated: CASSQAGTTDNEQFF.

The V gene is TRBV11-2, the J gene TRBJ2-5; 9 positions match TRBD2. The V gene end was trimmed by 4 bases and the J gene end by 5 bases; junction bases not matched to a gene: 11. The CDR3 runs to 16 residues. Germline V gives CDR1 SGHAT, CDR2 FQNNGV. The CDR3 nucleotides read TGTGCCAGCAGCTCCCACGAGCGGGGGGTTGTCGAGACCCAGTACTTC. Protein: CASSSHERGVVETQYF.

The table lists this clonotype with a few counts. The chain is built from TRBV7-2 and TRBJ2-2, with TRBD2 matching over 9 bases. After removal of 3 bases from V and 5 bases from J, the junction contained 10 bases not matched to a gene. Germline loops: CDR1 SGHTA, CDR2 FQGNSA. The CDR3 covers 17 residues. The CDR3 region has the DNA TGTGCCAGCAGCTTTTATAGCGGGGGTCCTCTGACCGGGGAGCTGTTTTTT. This sequence encodes CASSFYSGGPLTGELFF.

The J gene is TRBJ1-6, the V gene TRBV20-1; D unresolved. The CDR3 runs 12 residues. The V end lost 3 bases, the J end lost 14 bases, and 14 bases lay between the germline ends. Per germline, CDR1 DFQATT and CDR2 SNEGSKA (reference sequence). The CDR3 DNA reads TGCAGTGCTAGGCACAGTGGCTCATCCCTCCACTTT. It codes for CSARHSGSSLHF.

The chain couples TRBV7-3 to TRBJ2-1; weak D call: TRBD2 (6 bases). V was clipped by 1 base and J by 10 bases, with 14 bases between them. Germline-derived CDR1 and CDR2 are SGHTA and FQGTGA. The CDR3 contains 14 residues. The CDR3 here is CASSLMASAREQFF. The CDR3 nucleotides read TGTGCCAGCAGCTTAATGGCTAGCGCCAGGGAGCAGTTCTTC.

This chain connects TRBV5-1 to TRBJ1-1, with D perhaps matching TRBD1 (6 bases). Per germline, CDR1 SGHRS and CDR2 YFSETQ. V lost 3 bases to trimming and J lost 2 bases, with 11 bases between them. The CDR3 loop spans 14 amino acids. The CDR3 region is CASSWAGGNTEAFF. DNA for the CDR3: TGCGCCAGCAGCTGGGCGGGGGGCAACACTGAAGCTTTCTTT.

The CDR3 reads CASSRNGGIYEQYV. The CDR3 coding sequence is TGTGCCAGCAGCCGTAACGGGGGGATCTACGAGCAGTACGTC. V and J are TRBV7-6 and TRBJ2-7, with TRBD2 matching over 7 bases. J gave up 3 bases and V 5 bases, and 7 bases lay outside the gene matches. Germline V lookup: CDR1 SGHVS, CDR2 FNYEAQ. The CDR3 loop spans 14 amino acids.

This clonotype was detected only a few times. The chain combines TRBV6-6 with TRBJ2-7; the D gene is possibly TRBD1 (6 bases). There are 13 residues in the CDR3. Germline V lookup: CDR1 MNHNY, CDR2 SVGAGI (reference sequence). The V and J ends lost 6 bases and 5 bases respectively, with 14 bases between them. The DNA for the CDR3 is TGTGCCAGCAGGGATACAGGGTCCCACGAGCAGTACTTC. Translation: CASRDTGSHEQYF.

The sample holds a few counts of this clonotype. This chain joins TRBV5-1 and TRBJ1-2, with 10 bases lining up with TRBD1. V dropped 7 bases and J dropped 8; count of bases not matched to a gene: 5. CDR3 length equals 12 residues. CDR1 and CDR2 from the germline V gene are SGHRS and YFSETQ. The CDR3 nucleotides read TGCGCCAGCCGACAGGGGGCGAGAGGCTACACCTTC. It encodes CASRQGARGYTF.